A single sample gave rise to the 22 T cell receptor beta chains below, sequenced in a study of PD-L1 blockade in urothelial cancer (dated by TCRdb to 2015 to 2018). The sample's time point, from its label and the paper: peripheral blood 6 weeks after treatment start. Library preparation was by the immunoSEQ multiplex PCR assay. This is the immuneACCESS table as TCRdb keeps it, with only in-frame sequences that have V and J called. A part of the clones is gone; compared with another copy, unresolved V genes explain less than half, and the rest is unexplained. The sample has around 110,000 clones on record, more than 85% of them singletons. The ten largest clones represent around 1.7% of the sample. The sample here was PBMCs, taken around atezolizumab (anti-PD-L1) treatment. The source is a man aged 60-69 years with urothelial cancer.

The CDR3 loop reads CASSLGLAGFQETQYF. The CDR3, as DNA: TGTGCCAGCAGCCTCGGACTAGCGGGGTTCCAAGAGACCCAGTACTTC. The rearrangement uses TRBV7-7 and TRBJ2-5; 12 nucleotides agree with TRBD2. The CDR3 covers 16 residues. Losses at the gene ends were 5 bases for V and 1 base for J; bases not matched to a gene: 5. The germline V gene has CDR1 SSHAT and CDR2 FNYEAQ (reference sequence).

The V and J genes are TRBV7-9 and TRBJ1-5; TRBD1 agrees at 9 bases. The length of the CDR3 is 14 residues. CDR1 is SEHNR, CDR2 FQNEAQ, per germline (reference sequence). V lost 5 bases, J lost 6 bases, and 5 bases stayed unmatched. The CDR3 DNA sequence: TGTGCCAGCAGCCCCGGGACAGGGTCTCAGCCCCAGCATTTT. Its translation: CASSPGTGSQPQHF.

The chain links TRBV7-6 to TRBJ2-2; possible D gene TRBD1, 6 bases. The CDR3 totals 13 residues. Between the trimmed V and J ends, which lost 5 bases and 9 bases, there was a span of 13 bases. Germline CDR1 reads SGHVS; CDR2 reads FNYEAQ. CDR3: CASSAPQGRELFF. DNA of the CDR3: TGTGCCAGCAGCGCGCCCCAGGGGAGGGAGCTGTTTTTT.

This clone came up once. CDR3 nucleotides: TGTGCCAGCAGAAAAACAGGGTCCCACTATGGCTACACCTTC. Translation: CASRKTGSHYGYTF. The rearrangement uses TRBV5-8 and TRBJ1-2, with D possibly being TRBD1 (6 bases). CDR3 length equals 14 residues. Trimming removed 5 bases from V and 3 bases from J, with 14 bases in between. Germline lookup yields CDR1 SGHTS and CDR2 YDEGEE.

This clone is a singleton in its sample. The chain combines TRBV2 with TRBJ1-4, with D hard to call. This CDR3 contains 12 residues. Trimming took 7 bases from V and 4 from J, leaving 7 bases between them. CDR1 and CDR2 from the germline V gene are SNHLY and FYNNEI. Here the CDR3 DNA reads TGTGCCAGCAATTTGCGTAATGAAAAACTGTTTTTT. Translation: CASNLRNEKLFF.

Comments on this clone: The sample has other DNA sequences that encode this CDR3 too. The V and J genes are TRBV4-1 and TRBJ2-7, with 8 bases matching TRBD1. V shed 3 bases and J 1 base; nucleotides not matched to a gene: 5. The CDR3 length is 15 residues. Per the germline V gene, CDR1 is MGHRA and CDR2 is YSYEKL. CDR3 region: CASSQPDRGSYEQYF. The CDR3, as DNA: TGCGCCAGCAGCCAGCCAGACAGGGGTTCCTACGAGCAGTACTTC.

The rearrangement uses TRBV28 and TRBJ1-2; a possible D gene is TRBD1 (6 bases). Germline assignment: CDR1 MDHEN and CDR2 SYDVKM. Trimming shortened V by 2 bases and J by 7 bases, and 11 bases separated the two germline ends. This CDR3 has 13 residues. The CDR3 sequence is CASSLRGFGGYTF. DNA of the CDR3: TGTGCCAGCAGTTTAAGGGGGTTCGGTGGCTACACCTTC.

The V call is TRBV19, the J call TRBJ2-7; 9 nucleotides match TRBD1. The V gene end was trimmed by 1 base and the J gene end by 7 bases; junction bases not matched to a gene: 5. This CDR3 contains 14 residues. Germline assignment: CDR1 LNHDA and CDR2 SQIVND (reference sequence). CDR3 nucleotides: TGTGCCAGTAGTATAGGACAGGGGGTTCGGGAGCAGTACTTC. Translation: CASSIGQGVREQYF.

This clone occurred once. J is TRBJ2-2 and V is TRBV28; no reliable D call. The ends were cut back, 7 bases at V and 7 bases at J, with 7 bases in the middle. The CDR3 has 11 residues. Germline CDR1 reads MDHEN; CDR2 reads SYDVKM. The CDR3 reads CASTSGGELFF. CDR3 DNA sequence: TGTGCCAGCACGTCGGGCGGGGAGCTGTTTTTT. The full variable domain, with the rest looked up from reference TRBV28 and TRBJ2-2, is DVKVTQSSRYLVKRTGEKVFLECVQDMDHENMFWYRQDPGLGLRLIYFSYDVKMKEKGDIPEGYSVSREKKERFSLILESASTNQTSMYLCASTSGGELFFGEGSRLTVL.

V and J are TRBV7-7 and TRBJ2-1, with 14 bases aligning to TRBD2. Unmatched junction bases numbered 6, after V lost 4 bases and J lost 4 bases. From germline, CDR1 is SSHAT and CDR2 FNYEAQ (reference sequence). This CDR3 has 17 residues. Here the CDR3 reads CASSSTSGGAGYNEQFF. The CDR3 nucleotides read TGTGCCAGCAGCTCGACTAGCGGGGGGGCTGGATACAATGAGCAGTTCTTC.

This clone was recorded a few times. This chain connects TRBV10-3 to TRBJ1-3; D not resolved. CDR1 is ENHRY and CDR2 is SYGVKD in the germline V gene. CDR3 length: 16 residues. V dropped 3 bases and J dropped 0 bases, with 12 bases sitting between them. The CDR3 reads CAISEFERISGNTIYF. The CDR3 bases are TGTGCCATCAGTGAATTTGAGCGAATCTCTGGAAACACCATATATTTT.

The genes are TRBV13 and TRBJ2-7; unclear D gene. CDR3 length: 15 amino acids. V was trimmed by 0 bases and J by 3 bases, leaving 12 bases between them. CDR1 PRHDT and CDR2 FYEKMQ come from the germline V gene (reference sequence). For the CDR3, the DNA is TGTGCCAGCAGCTTAGGCCGTAACGTCTACTACGAGCAGTACTTC. Amino acid sequence: CASSLGRNVYYEQYF.

This rearrangement joins TRBV5-1 to TRBJ1-2, with D tentatively TRBD1 (6 bases). Germline values: CDR1 SGHRS, CDR2 YFSETQ. Trimming removed 2 bases from V and 8 bases from J, with 13 bases in between. CDR3 length: 13 amino acids. The CDR3: CASSFRGGQGYTF. Here the CDR3 DNA reads TGCGCCAGCAGCTTCCGGGGGGGGCAAGGCTACACCTTC.

This rearrangement joins TRBV18 to TRBJ1-4; 7 positions agree with TRBD1. The CDR3 runs to 15 residues. Germline-derived CDR1 and CDR2 are KGHSH and LQKENI. J gave up 4 bases and V 1 base, and 3 bases lay outside the gene matches. CDR3 sequence: CASSPLTGDNEKLFF. CDR3 sequence (DNA): TGTGCCAGCTCACCACTCACAGGGGATAATGAAAAACTGTTTTTT.

The chain recombines TRBV7-2 with TRBJ2-7, with 7 positions matching TRBD1. The V gene end was trimmed by 4 bases and the J gene end by 7 bases; junction bases not matched to a gene: 4. Germline assignment: CDR1 SGHTA and CDR2 FQGNSA. CDR3 length equals 12 residues. CDR3 DNA: TGTGCCAGCAGCTCGACAGGGTTAGAGCAGTACTTC. It encodes CASSSTGLEQYF.

This rearrangement joins TRBV14 to TRBJ2-1; the match to TRBD1 covers 7 bases. The CDR3 spans 15 residues. The germline CDR1 and CDR2 sequences are SGHDN and FVKESK. J gave up 4 bases and V 3 bases, and 6 bases lay outside the gene matches. The CDR3 nucleotides are TGTGCCAGCAGCCACCGACGGACAGGTTACAATGAGCAGTTCTTC. As protein: CASSHRRTGYNEQFF.

V usage is TRBV19 and J usage is TRBJ2-7; TRBD1 aligns across 8 bases. From germline, CDR1 is LNHDA and CDR2 SQIVND (reference sequence). The CDR3 runs to 14 residues. V dropped 8 bases and J dropped 9; count of bases not matched to a gene: 15. The CDR3 nucleotides read TGTGCCAGTTCCCCCGGGACAGGAGGAATGGTGCAGTACTTC. Its translation: CASSPGTGGMVQYF.

This chain uses TRBV9 with TRBJ2-2; 7 bases are shared with TRBD2. The CDR3 length is 16 residues. CDR1 and CDR2 from the germline V gene are SGDLS and YYNGEE. The V gene end was trimmed by 0 bases and the J gene end by 6 bases; junction bases not matched to a gene: 8. The CDR3 region has the DNA TGTGCCAGCAGCGTAGCATTGGAGACTAGCTCCGGGGAGCTGTTTTTT. As protein: CASSVALETSSGELFF.

The CDR3 bases are TGTGCCAGCAGTGCAAGGACAGCCCCGGGCGATCAGCCCCAGCATTTT. It yields the protein CASSARTAPGDQPQHF. The chain joins TRBV6-1 to TRBJ1-5, with D possibly matching TRBD1 (6 bases). Germline CDR1 reads MNHNS; CDR2 reads SASEGT. V was trimmed by 4 bases and J by 5 bases, leaving 18 bases between them. The CDR3 loop spans 16 amino acids.

A single count supports this clone. The V gene is TRBV7-2, the J gene TRBJ2-7; the match to TRBD2 covers 9 bases. V was pared by 4 bases and J by 2 bases, with 9 bases of the junction left unmatched. This CDR3 contains 16 residues. In germline, CDR1 is SGHTA, CDR2 FQGNSA. The CDR3 DNA reads as TGTGCCAGCAGCTGGGATAGCGGGAGTTCCACCTACGAGCAGTACTTC. Translated: CASSWDSGSSTYEQYF.

CDR3 nucleotides: TGTGCCAGCAGTTACTCGGCTGGAGGTGCAGGTCAGCCCCAGCATTTT. Translating gives CASSYSAGGAGQPQHF. V and J are TRBV6-5 and TRBJ1-5; D uncertain. The CDR3 length is 16 residues. V was cut by 0 bases and J by 6 bases, with 15 bases left in between. CDR1 MNHEY and CDR2 SVGAGI come from the germline V gene.

The rearrangement uses TRBV14 and TRBJ2-7; TRBD1 might be the D (6 bases). Germline-derived CDR1 and CDR2 are SGHDN and FVKESK. The length of the CDR3 is 13 residues. The V end was cut by 3 bases, the J end by 6 bases, with 12 bases between. For the CDR3, the DNA is TGTGCCAGCAGCCAGGGGGCTCTTTCCGAGCAGTACTTC. Translating gives CASSQGALSEQYF.